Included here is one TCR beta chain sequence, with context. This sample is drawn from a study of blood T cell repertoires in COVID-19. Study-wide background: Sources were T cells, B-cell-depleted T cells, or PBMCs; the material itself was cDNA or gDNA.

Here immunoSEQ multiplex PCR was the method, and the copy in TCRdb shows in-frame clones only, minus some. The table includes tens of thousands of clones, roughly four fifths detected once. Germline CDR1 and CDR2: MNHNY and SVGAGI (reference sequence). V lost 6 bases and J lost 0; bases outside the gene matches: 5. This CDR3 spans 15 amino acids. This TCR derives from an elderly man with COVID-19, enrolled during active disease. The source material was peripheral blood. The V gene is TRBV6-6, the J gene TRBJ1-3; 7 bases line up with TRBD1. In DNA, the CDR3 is TGTGCCAGCAGCCGGGACAGCTCCTCTGGAAACACCATATATTTT. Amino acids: CASSRDSSSGNTIYF.